These 24 T cell receptor beta chains originate from one sample sequenced in a study of metastatic and nonmetastatic thyroid tumors (dated by TCRdb to the early 2020s). Preparation of the library involved PCR. Data came from an Illumina HiSeq 4000. TCRdb reworked the public reads: Q25 trimming with fastp, MiXCR clone assembly, productive beta chains retained. In this sample the table shows 43,000 or so clones, around 17% of which occur a single time. 22% of the sample rests with the top ten. Before undergoing thyroid surgery, none of the patients had been given any kind of treatment. The sample comprised blood. These TCRs come from a female donor with papillary thyroid cancer or a benign thyroid nodule (not recorded which). Some clones in this sample may be carry-over from other donors' samples.

This clone occurred many times. The chain joins TRBV11-2 to TRBJ2-3, with D possibly matching TRBD2 (5 bases). Germline V gene lookup returns CDR1 SGHAT and CDR2 FQNNGV. The length of the CDR3 is 14 residues. V was pared by 5 bases and J by 2 bases, with 11 bases between. CDR3 coding DNA: TGTGCCAGCAGCCCCGTGGGAGACACAGATACGCAGTATTTT. It translates to CASSPVGDTDTQYF.

In its sample, this clone was seen many times. CDR3 nucleotide sequence: TGTGCCAGCAGGGGACTAGCAACAGATACGCAGTATTTT. Translated: CASRGLATDTQYF. The chain couples TRBV27 to TRBJ2-3, with 9 bases identical to TRBD2. Germline V gene data show CDR1 as MNHEY and CDR2 as SMNVEV (reference sequence). The CDR3 is 13 residues long. Trimming cost V 6 bases and J 3 bases; bases outside gene matches: 1.

In this sample, this clone turned up a few times. Germline and junction disagree at one end, which may indicate a read error. The chain recombines TRBV6-1 with TRBJ1-2, with no clear D. Germline V gene lookup returns CDR1 MNHNS and CDR2 SASEGT. This CDR3 has 13 amino acids. The CDR3 sequence: CASSVGTNYGYTF. As DNA, the CDR3 is TGTGCTAGCAGTGTAGGGACTAACTATGGCTACACCTTC.

This clone is medium-sized (0.01 to 0.1%) in the sample. V usage is TRBV12-3 or TRBV12-4 and J usage is TRBJ2-7; D might be TRBD1 or TRBD2, each matching 5 bases. V lost 3 bases and J 1 base, leaving 13 bases between the germline ends. The CDR3 contains 15 residues. Written as DNA, the CDR3 is TGTGCCAGCAGTTTTTGGGCCAGGGAGTCCTACGAGCAGTACTTC. The encoded protein is CASSFWARESYEQYF.

In its sample, this clone was seen many times. The chain employs TRBV20-1 and TRBJ2-5; D uncertain. Germline V gives CDR1 DFQATT, CDR2 SNEGSKA (reference sequence). The CDR3 spans 16 residues. Trimming stripped 0 bases from V and 4 bases from J, with 18 bases between. The DNA for the CDR3 is TGCAGTGCTAGAGATCAATACCGAGACCTTGGAGAGACCCAGTACTTC. It yields the protein CSARDQYRDLGETQYF.

This clone appeared many times. The chain is built from TRBV4-1 and TRBJ2-3, with 9 nucleotides matching TRBD2. Germline lookup yields CDR1 MGHRA and CDR2 YSYEKL. This CDR3 region has 15 residues. V dropped 0 bases and J dropped 3; count of bases not matched to a gene: 1. CDR3 in DNA: TGCGCCAGCAGCCAAGAGGCGGGAGGGACAGATACGCAGTATTTT. Translating gives CASSQEAGGTDTQYF.

This clone has ten or more counts. The V gene is TRBV11-1, the J gene TRBJ1-2; D gene unclear. Germline-derived CDR1 and CDR2 are SGHAT and FQDESV (reference sequence). The CDR3 totals 16 residues. V was cut by 1 base and J by 6 bases, with 18 bases left in between. The CDR3 nucleotides read TGTGCCAGCAGCTTAGGGGCGGGGATCCAGTTTGATGGCTACACCTTC. Amino acid sequence: CASSLGAGIQFDGYTF.

This clone was recorded many times. The chain employs TRBV20-1 and TRBJ2-7, with TRBD2 matching 10 bases. The CDR3 is 15 amino acids. CDR1 and CDR2 from the germline V gene are DFQATT and SNEGSKA (reference sequence). Trimming cost V 0 bases and J 0 bases; bases outside gene matches: 2. The CDR3 DNA sequence: TGCAGTGCTAGAGATGCTAGCGGGAGCTCCTACGAGCAGTACTTC. It yields the protein CSARDASGSSYEQYF.

This clone was recorded many times. The chain couples TRBV5-1 to TRBJ2-7; perhaps TRBD1 as D (6 bases). V shed 0 bases and J shed 3 bases, with 10 bases lying between them. Germline assignment: CDR1 SGHRS and CDR2 YFSETQ. The CDR3 spans 14 residues. The CDR3 here is CASSLGQGSYEQYF. CDR3 in DNA: TGCGCCAGCAGCTTGGGGCAGGGGAGCTACGAGCAGTACTTC.

This clone has more than one count but fewer than ten. The chain couples TRBV19 to TRBJ2-2; D unclear. Germline loops: CDR1 LNHDA, CDR2 SQIVND (reference sequence). The CDR3 spans 15 residues. V lost 3 bases and J 3 bases, leaving 11 bases between the germline ends. CDR3 bases: TGTGCCAGTAGTATGATGGGGTCTTACACCGGGGAGCTGTTTTTT. Amino acids: CASSMMGSYTGELFF.

This clone has ten or more counts. The chain uses TRBV7-8 and TRBJ1-2, with 8 bases lining up with TRBD1. CDR3 length: 13 residues. The V segment lost 1 base and the J segment 7 bases; nucleotides outside the gene matches: 2. Germline assignment: CDR1 SGHVS and CDR2 FQNEAQ. The CDR3 loop is CASSLGGQAGYTF. CDR3 bases: TGTGCCAGCAGCTTAGGGGGACAGGCTGGCTACACCTTC. Supplemented by reference TRBV7-8 and TRBJ1-2, the full variable domain reads GAGVSQSPRYKVAKRGQDVALRCDPISGHVSLFWYQQALGQGPEFLTYFQNEAQLDKSGLPSDRFFAERPEGSVSTLKIQRTQQEDSAVYLCASSLGGQAGYTFGSGTRLTVV.

In this sample, this clone turned up many times. The chain carries TRBV2 and TRBJ2-5, with D maybe TRBD2 (5 bases). Looked up from germline, CDR1 is SNHLY and CDR2 is FYNNEI. Trimming removed 6 bases at V and 2 bases at J, with 10 bases between. The CDR3 totals 13 residues. CDR3: CASRFSEQETQYF. The DNA for the CDR3 is TGTGCCAGCAGGTTTAGCGAACAAGAGACCCAGTACTTC.

In the case of this clone: In the same sample, other DNA sequences code for this CDR3. V and J are TRBV5-4 and TRBJ2-5, with 12 positions matching TRBD2. The CDR3 sequence is 16 residues long. Losses at the gene ends were 4 bases for V and 3 bases for J; bases not matched to a gene: 7. The germline V gene encodes CDR1 SGHNT and CDR2 YYREEE (reference sequence). The chain's CDR3 is CASSARTSGTKETQYF. DNA of the CDR3: TGTGCCAGCAGCGCAAGGACTAGCGGGACTAAAGAGACCCAGTACTTC.

This clone showed up many times. V and J are TRBV10-2 and TRBJ2-1, with 7 bases matching TRBD1. The CDR3 is 14 amino acids. Trimming removed 10 bases from V and 6 bases from J; junction bases left unmatched: 12. Germline-derived CDR1 and CDR2 are WSHSY and SAAADI. The CDR3 protein is CATRGTGEINEQFF. The CDR3 nucleotides read TGCGCCACTAGGGGAACAGGGGAAATCAATGAGCAGTTCTTC.

Many counts were recorded for this clone. Other DNA sequences in the same sample also yield this CDR3. The chain has TRBV2 and TRBJ1-4; unclear D gene. The CDR3 sequence is 13 residues long. Trimming removed 8 bases at V and 6 bases at J, with 13 bases between. Germline V lookup: CDR1 SNHLY, CDR2 FYNNEI. CDR3 nucleotides: TGTGCCAGCGGCCCCCCTCGGGATGAAAAACTGTTTTTT. Its translation is CASGPPRDEKLFF.

This clone was counted ten times or more. The genes are TRBV18 and TRBJ2-2; D perhaps matches TRBD1 (6 bases). CDR1 and CDR2 (germline): KGHSH, LQKENI. V gave up 2 bases and J gave up 6 bases, with 10 bases separating them. The CDR3 loop spans 14 amino acids. The CDR3 here is CASSPIQGSGELFF. In nucleotides, the CDR3 is TGTGCCAGCTCACCAATACAGGGCTCCGGGGAGCTGTTTTTT. The full variable domain, in which reference TRBV18 and TRBJ2-2 provide the parts outside the CDR3, is NAGVMQNPRHLVRRRGQEARLRCSPMKGHSHVYWYRQLPEEGLKFMVYLQKENIIDESGMPKERFSAEFPKEGPSILRIQQVVRGDSAAYFCASSPIQGSGELFFGEGSRLTVL.

This clone was picked up many times. The chain uses TRBV5-1 and TRBJ2-5; D is possibly TRBD2 (6 bases). The germline V gene encodes CDR1 SGHRS and CDR2 YFSETQ. Trimming took 0 bases from V and 8 from J, leaving 14 bases between them. The CDR3 covers 14 residues. CDR3 in DNA: TGCGCCAGCAGCTTGGAGGTTAGCGGAACTACCCAGTACTTC. It is translated as CASSLEVSGTTQYF.

CDR3 region: CASSYGRDRRPYEQYF. The CDR3 DNA follows: TGTGCCAGCAGTTACGGCCGGGACAGGCGACCCTACGAGCAGTACTTC. The chain combines TRBV6-5 with TRBJ2-7, with TRBD1 matching 8 bases. There are 16 residues in the CDR3. J gave up 2 bases and V 2 bases, and 8 bases lay outside the gene matches. The germline gives CDR1 MNHEY, CDR2 SVGAGI.

Relative to its sample, this clone is medium-sized. The rearrangement uses TRBV6-6 and TRBJ1-3; tentative D call: TRBD1 (6 bases). Germline-derived CDR1 and CDR2 are MNHNY and SVGAGI (reference sequence). This CDR3 spans 14 amino acids. V was trimmed by 2 bases and J by 6 bases, leaving 11 bases between them. In DNA, the CDR3 is TGTGCCAGCAGTTACGGGCAGGGGATAAACACCATATATTTT. This gives the protein CASSYGQGINTIYF.

This clone was found many times. CDR3: CASSPTSGREKSEQYF. The CDR3 DNA reads TGTGCCAGCAGCCCCACTAGCGGGAGAGAAAAGAGCGAGCAGTACTTC. The gene calls are TRBV7-9 and TRBJ2-7, with 11 bases lining up with TRBD2. The V gene's germline CDR1 is SEHNR and CDR2 FQNEAQ (reference sequence). Trimming took 5 bases from V and 6 from J; bases not matched to a gene: 12. The CDR3 length is 16 residues.

This clone has ten or more counts. V and J are TRBV11-1 and TRBJ2-3, with D perhaps matching TRBD1 (5 bases). Germline CDR1 is SGHAT and CDR2 is FQDESV (reference sequence). V lost 5 bases and J lost 1, with 13 bases in between. CDR3 length: 15 residues. In DNA, the CDR3 is TGTGCCAGCAGCCCGATTAAAGGGGGCACAGATACGCAGTATTTT. This codes for CASSPIKGGTDTQYF.

The chain combines TRBV10-3 with TRBJ2-7, with TRBD1 matching 9 bases. Germline V gene lookup returns CDR1 ENHRY and CDR2 SYGVKD. This CDR3 region has 13 residues. V was pared by 6 bases and J by 6 bases, with 6 bases of the junction left unmatched. The CDR3 sequence: CAIRQGAGPEQYF. The CDR3, as DNA: TGTGCCATCAGACAGGGGGCCGGACCCGAGCAGTACTTC.

This chain connects TRBV28 to TRBJ2-3, with TRBD2 matching over 7 bases. V shed 6 bases, J shed 0 bases, and the junction held 6 bases outside the gene matches. The CDR3 extends over 15 amino acids. CDR1 is MDHEN, CDR2 SYDVKM, per germline. CDR3 sequence reads: CASRNLADSTDTQYF. Here the CDR3 DNA reads TGTGCCAGCAGAAATCTAGCGGACAGCACAGATACGCAGTATTTT.

The chain uses TRBV6-1 and TRBJ2-2; 7 bases are a match to TRBD2. The CDR3 loop spans 15 amino acids. V dropped 6 bases and J dropped 11; count of bases not matched to a gene: 15. Germline V CDR1 and CDR2: MNHNS, SASEGT. The DNA for the CDR3 is TGTGCCAGCAGAGAGGGGCGGGAGTTCACCTGTGAGCTGTTTTTT. This codes for CASREGREFTCELFF.